The clone carrying this T cell receptor beta chain was detected once. The antigen remains unidentified. Given a much more abundant clone one base away, this may be a read error. The sample comes from a study of molecular identifiers for immune sequencing clone quantification. The study's findings and limits: Clones with over 20 RNA copies captured over 99% of effector molecules but under 1% of naive ones.

Naive CD8 libraries came from about 19,000 to 1,100,000 sorted cells with 10%, 30% or 50% RNA. TCRdb ran MiXCR on the PCR reads and lists one entry per CDR3 protein. This sample has approximately 90,000 distinct CDR3 sequences; less than 25% occur once, and the top ten carry around 0.92%. The material sequenced was naive CD8+ T cells from blood, with Jurkat cell RNA spiked in. The subset was: FACS-sorted CD8+CD4-CCR7+CD45RA+ naive T cells. The receptor was derived from a human donor in good health. Some libraries in this study had Jurkat cell RNA spiked in.

The CDR3 is CASSHPEGEYEQHF. CDR3 nucleotides: TGTGCCAGCAGCCACCCCGAGGGCGAGTACGAGCAGCACTTC. The genes are TRBV14 and TRBJ2-7, with D possibly being TRBD2 (5 bases). The CDR3 is made up of 14 amino acids. The germline gives CDR1 SGHDN, CDR2 FVKESK. Full variable domain (missing parts from reference TRBV14 and TRBJ2-7): EAGVTQFPSHSVIEKGQTVTLRCDPISGHDNLYWYRRVMGKEIKFLLHFVKESKQDESGMPNNRFLAERTGGTYSTLKVQPAELEDSGVYFCASSHPEGEYEQHFGPGTRLTVT.